One sample yielded the 28 T cell receptor beta chains listed below, sequenced in a study of technical replicates of blood from a few donors. Profiled with immunoSEQ multiplex PCR; TCRdb holds only in-frame clones, not every one. Of about 93,000 clones in the sample, 95% were seen once. The material sequenced was T cells isolated from PBMCs. These receptors were collected from a human donor in good health.

The V call is TRBV21-1, the J call TRBJ2-7; TRBD2, the table's D call, was not compared with the DNA. TRBV21-1 is labeled a pseudogene. This CDR3 comprises 17 residues. The CDR3 sequence: CASSDPLEGSGSYEQYF. As DNA, the CDR3 is TGTGCCAGCAGCGACCCCTTGGAGGGGAGCGGATCCTACGAGCAGTACTTC.

J is TRBJ2-7 and V is TRBV6-5, with D unresolved. V lost 5 bases and J 2 bases, leaving 16 bases between the germline ends. Germline CDR1 is MNHEY and CDR2 is SVGAGI. CDR3 length: 15 amino acids. CDR3 nucleotide sequence: TGTGCCAGCAGTAAAATCGAGGTCGTGCCCTACGAGCAGTACTTC. Translating it yields CASSKIEVVPYEQYF.

The chain employs TRBV5-1 and TRBJ2-5, with 10 bases matching TRBD2. The CDR3 consists of 16 residues. CDR1 is SGHRS and CDR2 is YFSETQ in the germline V gene. V lost 0 bases to trimming and J lost 2 bases; unmatched junction nucleotides: 4. For the CDR3, the DNA is TGCGCCAGCAGCTTGGTCGGACTAGCGGCACAAGAGACCCAGTACTTC. Amino acids: CASSLVGLAAQETQYF.

V and J are TRBV5-4 and TRBJ2-7, with 9 nucleotides matching TRBD1. The CDR3 contains 14 residues. Germline V gene sequence: CDR1 SGHNT, CDR2 YYREEE (reference sequence). V was clipped by 4 bases and J by 3 bases; unmatched bases: 5. The chain's CDR3 is CASSGRTGVYEQYF. As DNA, the CDR3 is TGTGCCAGCAGCGGACGGACAGGGGTCTACGAGCAGTACTTC.

The J gene is TRBJ2-7, the V gene TRBV5-1; 10 nucleotides align to TRBD1. The V gene end was trimmed by 2 bases and the J gene end by 7 bases; junction bases not matched to a gene: 6. This CDR3 spans 14 amino acids. CDR1 SGHRS and CDR2 YFSETQ come from the germline V gene. The CDR3 DNA is TGCGCCAGCAGCTTTGGGACAGGGGACTTGGAGCAGTACTTC. This sequence encodes CASSFGTGDLEQYF.

The rearrangement joins TRBV14 to TRBJ2-1; TRBD2 matches 9 bases. The V gene's germline CDR1 is SGHDN and CDR2 FVKESK. The CDR3 is made up of 18 amino acids. After removal of 3 bases from V and 5 bases from J, the junction contained 14 bases not matched to a gene. For the CDR3, the DNA is TGTGCCAGCAGCCAGCTTACCTTTAGCGGGAGAGGCCACAATGAGCAGTTCTTC. Its translation: CASSQLTFSGRGHNEQFF.

The sample holds a few counts of this clone. The rearrangement uses TRBV2 and TRBJ1-1; 9 bases align to TRBD1. The CDR3 spans 11 residues. From germline, CDR1 is SNHLY and CDR2 FYNNEI. Trimming removed 8 bases from V and 12 bases from J; junction bases left unmatched: 7. The CDR3 is CASGQGYGTFF. The CDR3 DNA follows: TGTGCCAGCGGACAGGGGTATGGAACTTTCTTT.

This clone has just one count. The V and J genes are TRBV7-9 and TRBJ2-7, with 10 bases identical to TRBD1. This CDR3 spans 15 amino acids. CDR1 is SEHNR and CDR2 is FQNEAQ in the germline V gene (reference sequence). Losses at the gene ends were 0 bases for V and 7 bases for J; bases not matched to a gene: 6. In DNA form, the CDR3 reads TGTGCCAGCAGCTTAGCGGGACAGGGGCTCTCGGAGCAGTACTTC. Translation: CASSLAGQGLSEQYF.

CDR3 region: CASSSRLARQYF. In DNA, the CDR3 is TGTGCCAGCAGTTCGAGACTCGCTCGGCAGTACTTC. The chain joins TRBV28 to TRBJ2-7; D ambiguous. Per germline, CDR1 MDHEN and CDR2 SYDVKM. The CDR3 contains 12 residues. V was cut by 4 bases and J by 9 bases, with 13 bases left in between.

The rearrangement links TRBV11-2 to TRBJ2-7; 9 bases are a match to TRBD1. V lost 6 bases, J lost 2 bases, and 14 bases stayed unmatched. CDR1 is SGHAT and CDR2 is FQNNGV in the germline V gene. CDR3 length: 17 amino acids. CDR3 bases: TGTGCCAGCAGATCCACGCCATACAGACAGGGGGCCTACGAGCAGTACTTC. This translates into CASRSTPYRQGAYEQYF.

The V and J genes are TRBV10-1 and TRBJ2-2; TRBD2 matches at 10 bases. The CDR3 is 15 amino acids. The ends lost 5 bases at V and 6 bases at J; junction bases unmatched: 6. CDR1 and CDR2 from the germline V gene are WNHNN and SYGVQD (reference sequence). CDR3 amino acids: CASSSAGGPSGELFF. In DNA form, the CDR3 reads TGCGCCAGCAGTTCAGCGGGAGGGCCGTCCGGGGAGCTGTTTTTT.

J is TRBJ1-2 and V is TRBV7-2; no reliable D call. CDR1 is SGHTA and CDR2 is FQGNSA in the germline V gene. V shed 5 bases and J shed 6 bases, with 16 bases lying between them. The CDR3 totals 14 residues. CDR3: CASSPRTGWNGYTF. CDR3 nucleotide sequence: TGTGCCAGCAGCCCTAGGACTGGGTGGAATGGCTACACCTTC.

This chain links TRBV27 with TRBJ2-7; 7 bases line up with TRBD1. The CDR3 contains 15 residues. V shed 7 bases, J shed 4 bases, and the junction held 13 bases outside the gene matches. The germline V gene has CDR1 MNHEY and CDR2 SMNVEV (reference sequence). CDR3 in DNA: TGTGCCAGCACTCCCCGGGACAGTCCCCAATACGAGCAGTACTTC. Residues: CASTPRDSPQYEQYF.

The rearrangement uses TRBV28 and TRBJ2-1; no definite D call. This CDR3 region has 14 residues. From germline, CDR1 is MDHEN and CDR2 SYDVKM. V was clipped by 11 bases and J by 7 bases, with 21 bases between them. For the CDR3, the DNA is TGTGCCGTGGCCACGGAGAAATATTTGAATGAGCAGTTCTTC. Amino acid sequence: CAVATEKYLNEQFF.

The chain recombines TRBV5-3 with TRBJ2-7; the match to TRBD1 covers 7 bases. TRBV5-3 belongs to the ORF category, with a function that is uncertain. This CDR3 region has 15 residues. V was clipped by 5 bases and J by 0 bases; unmatched bases: 8. This chain's CDR3 is CARRNTDRSSYEQYF. As DNA, the CDR3 is TGTGCCAGAAGAAACACGGACAGGAGCTCCTACGAGCAGTACTTC.

The J gene is TRBJ2-7, the V gene TRBV7-9; TRBD2 might be the D (6 bases). CDR1 is SEHNR and CDR2 is FQNEAQ in the germline V gene (reference sequence). V lost 3 bases, J lost 2 bases, and 14 bases lay in between. The CDR3 is 15 residues long. This chain's CDR3 is CASSFTRDSPYEQYF. The DNA for the CDR3 is TGTGCCAGCAGCTTCACCCGGGACTCTCCCTACGAGCAGTACTTC. The variable domain in full, with the rest retrieved from reference TRBV7-9 and TRBJ2-7, is DTGVSQNPRHKITKRGQNVTFRCDPISEHNRLYWYRQTLGQGPEFLTYFQNEAQLEKSRLLSDRFSAERPKGSFSTLEIQRTEQGDSAMYLCASSFTRDSPYEQYFGPGTRLTVT.

This chain uses TRBV7-9 with TRBJ1-1; 7 bases match TRBD1. The CDR3 is 16 amino acids. Looked up from germline, CDR1 is SEHNR and CDR2 is FQNEAQ (reference sequence). After removal of 5 bases from V and 4 bases from J, the junction contained 13 bases not matched to a gene. In DNA, the CDR3 is TGTGCCAGCAGCCGAATACAGGGGTTGCAGGTCACTGAAGCTTTCTTT. Residues: CASSRIQGLQVTEAFF.

The chain has TRBV11-3 and TRBJ1-1; tentatively, D is TRBD1 (5 bases). Germline V gene sequence: CDR1 SGHNT, CDR2 YENEEA. The CDR3 covers 10 residues. The V end was cut by 7 bases, the J end by 8 bases, with 8 bases between. CDR3 amino acids: CASKGFEAFF. DNA of the CDR3: TGTGCCAGCAAGGGGTTCGAAGCTTTCTTT.

The chain has TRBV6-1 and TRBJ1-1; 7 positions match TRBD1. The CDR3 sequence is 15 residues long. V lost 6 bases and J lost 0; bases outside the gene matches: 7. Germline assignment: CDR1 MNHNS and CDR2 SASEGT. The CDR3 DNA sequence: TGTGCCAGCAGCGCAACAGGGGTTTTGAACACTGAAGCTTTCTTT. This codes for CASSATGVLNTEAFF.

The chain is built from TRBV10-2 and TRBJ1-1; maybe TRBD1 (5 bases). There are 11 residues in the CDR3. V shed 9 bases and J shed 5 bases, with 10 bases lying between them. Per the germline V gene, CDR1 is WSHSY and CDR2 is SAAADI. CDR3 protein: CASQGMTEAFF. CDR3 coding DNA: TGCGCCAGTCAGGGAATGACTGAAGCTTTCTTT.

The V call is TRBV19, the J call TRBJ1-5, with D possibly being TRBD1 (6 bases). Germline V gene sequence: CDR1 LNHDA, CDR2 SQIVND (reference sequence). The ends were cut back, 4 bases at V and 6 bases at J, with 13 bases in the middle. The CDR3 sequence is 14 residues long. CDR3 in DNA: TGTGCCAGTAGTAAGTCGGGGGGCGGTCAGCCCCAGCATTTT. Its protein is CASSKSGGGQPQHF. The full variable domain, in which reference TRBV19 and TRBJ1-5 provide the parts outside the CDR3, is DGGITQSPKYLFRKEGQNVTLSCEQNLNHDAMYWYRQDPGQGLRLIYYSQIVNDFQKGDIAEGYSVSREKKESFPLTVTSAQKNPTAFYLCASSKSGGGQPQHFGDGTRLSIL.

V is TRBV4-1 and J is TRBJ2-3; 11 bases are shared with TRBD2. Germline CDR1 and CDR2: MGHRA and YSYEKL. V trimming: 6 bases; J trimming: 4 bases; junction bases outside the gene matches: 9. The CDR3 extends over 16 amino acids. This CDR3 reads CASRRRIAGGADTQYF. The CDR3 DNA reads TGCGCCAGCAGGCGACGAATAGCGGGAGGGGCAGATACGCAGTATTTT.

The table lists this clone with a count of one. The chain employs TRBV4-1 and TRBJ1-3; D may be TRBD1 (5 bases). Germline V CDR1 and CDR2: MGHRA, YSYEKL. V dropped 1 base and J dropped 0 bases, with 13 bases sitting between them. The CDR3 sequence is 17 residues long. The CDR3 nucleotides read TGCGCCAGCAGCCAAGCCCCCCCGCAGGGCTCTGGAAACACCATATATTTT. The encoded protein is CASSQAPPQGSGNTIYF.

The V and J genes are TRBV15 and TRBJ2-7; 10 nucleotides agree with TRBD1. The CDR3 extends over 17 amino acids. In germline, CDR1 is LNHNV, CDR2 YYDKDF (reference sequence). V lost 1 base to trimming and J lost 3 bases; unmatched junction nucleotides: 9. CDR3 in DNA: TGTGCCACCAGCAGAGGGTGGCCCCGGGACAGGGGCTACGAGCAGTACTTC. It specifies CATSRGWPRDRGYEQYF.

In its sample, this clone was seen a few times. J is TRBJ1-5 and V is TRBV5-1, with D maybe TRBD1 (5 bases). Trimming cost V 5 bases and J 7 bases, with 16 bases left between them. Germline lookup yields CDR1 SGHRS and CDR2 YFSETQ. The CDR3 consists of 14 residues. The CDR3 region is CASSGGETGQPQHF. The CDR3 DNA reads as TGCGCCAGCAGTGGGGGGGAGACGGGCCAGCCCCAGCATTTT.

V usage is TRBV4-2 and J usage is TRBJ2-3; 12 bases match TRBD2. This CDR3 is 17 amino acids long. V gave up 1 base and J gave up 4 bases; unmatched junction bases: 6. Germline CDR1 reads LGHNA; CDR2 reads YNFKEQ. The CDR3 spells CASSQGPGTSGSDTQYF. CDR3 nucleotide sequence: TGTGCCAGCAGCCAAGGCCCCGGGACTAGCGGGTCAGATACGCAGTATTTT.

The chain couples TRBV5-1 to TRBJ2-7, with unresolved D. The length of the CDR3 is 15 residues. Germline values: CDR1 SGHRS, CDR2 YFSETQ. The V end was cut by 1 base, the J end by 3 bases, with 14 bases between. Here the CDR3 reads CASSLSSGSLYEQYF. In DNA form, the CDR3 reads TGCGCCAGCAGCTTGTCATCCGGTTCCCTCTACGAGCAGTACTTC.

This clone was picked up one time. The chain carries TRBV11-2 and TRBJ2-7; the match to TRBD1 covers 9 bases. Germline V gives CDR1 SGHAT, CDR2 FQNNGV. The CDR3 extends over 16 amino acids. V gave up 4 bases and J gave up 3 bases; unmatched junction bases: 10. The CDR3 reads CASSSEGDRANYEQYF. The DNA of the CDR3 is TGTGCCAGCAGCTCCGAGGGGGACAGGGCCAACTACGAGCAGTACTTC.